Each of the 6 T cell receptor beta chains below was sequenced from the same sample in a study of shared clonotypes between healthy human individuals. Clones were read by immunoSEQ multiplex PCR, and TCRdb kept only the in-frame ones, dropping some. The table has millions of clones, 85% to 95% seen once; the top ten hold 0.1% to 0.15%. Input material: naive CD4+ T cells sorted from blood. The subset: CD45RA+ positively selected. Every receptor here comes from a man in his late teens or twenties in good health.

Notes on this clone: The same CDR3 arises from other DNA sequences in this sample as well. This chain links TRBV5-1 with TRBJ2-6; D gene unclear. The CDR3 loop spans 15 amino acids. The V gene's germline CDR1 is SGHRS and CDR2 YFSETQ. Trimming left V 0 bases short and J 0 bases short, with 4 bases between. The CDR3 spells CASSLAYSGANVLTF. The CDR3, as DNA: TGCGCCAGCAGCTTGGCCTACTCTGGGGCCAACGTCCTGACTTTC.

Details on this clone: Sequence at one end of the junction differs from germline and may be a read error. The CDR3 loop reads CSASPGGLQHF. CDR3 nucleotide sequence: TGCAGTGCTTCACCCGGGGGACTGCAACACTTC. The rearrangement joins TRBV20-1 to TRBJ2-7; tentative D call: TRBD2 (6 bases). The CDR3 length is 11 residues. In germline, CDR1 is DFQATT, CDR2 SNEGSKA (reference sequence).

As regards this clone: Other DNA sequences from this sample encode an identical CDR3 as well. The J gene is TRBJ1-2, the V gene TRBV6-5; TRBD1 aligns across 10 bases. Germline CDR1 MNHEY, CDR2 SVGAGI. V was clipped by 4 bases and J by 0 bases; unmatched bases: 2. This CDR3 is 15 amino acids long. The CDR3 bases are TGTGCCAGCAGTTGGGGACAGGGGTCTAACTATGGCTACACCTTC. This codes for CASSWGQGSNYGYTF.

Regarding this clone: Within the sample, other DNA sequences also encode this same CDR3. V and J are TRBV6-5 and TRBJ2-7; possibly TRBD1 for D (5 bases). Trimming removed 5 bases at V and 5 bases at J, with 7 bases between. Germline-derived CDR1 and CDR2 are MNHEY and SVGAGI. This CDR3 has 11 amino acids. The CDR3 nucleotides read TGTGCCAGCAGTCGCAGGGACGAGCAGTACTTC. As protein: CASSRRDEQYF.

V is TRBV10-3 and J is TRBJ2-3, with 8 bases identical to TRBD2. Germline-derived CDR1 and CDR2 are ENHRY and SYGVKD. This CDR3 has 16 residues. J was trimmed by 5 bases and V by 2 bases; bases with no gene match: 9. The CDR3 nucleotides read TGTGCCATCAGTGAGGGAGGCGGGGGGCTGGGAGATACGCAGTATTTT. Protein: CAISEGGGGLGDTQYF.

This rearrangement joins TRBV7-8 to TRBJ2-5, with D possibly being TRBD1 (5 bases). Looked up from germline, CDR1 is SGHVS and CDR2 is FQNEAQ. The CDR3 is 13 amino acids. Trimming left V 4 bases short and J 4 bases short, with 10 bases between. CDR3 DNA sequence: TGTGCCAGCAGCTACCAGGGAAGAGAGACCCAGTACTTC. This gives the protein CASSYQGRETQYF.